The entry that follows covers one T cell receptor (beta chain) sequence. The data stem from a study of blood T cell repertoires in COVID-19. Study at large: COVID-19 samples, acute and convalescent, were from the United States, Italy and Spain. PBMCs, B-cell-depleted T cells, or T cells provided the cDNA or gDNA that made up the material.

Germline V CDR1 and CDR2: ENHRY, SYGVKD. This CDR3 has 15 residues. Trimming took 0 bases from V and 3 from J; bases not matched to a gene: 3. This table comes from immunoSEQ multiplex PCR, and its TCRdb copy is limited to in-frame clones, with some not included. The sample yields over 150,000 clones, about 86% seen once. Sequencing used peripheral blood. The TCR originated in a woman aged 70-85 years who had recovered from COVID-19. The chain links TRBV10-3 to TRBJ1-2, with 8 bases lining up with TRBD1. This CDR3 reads CAISESAGGHYGYTF. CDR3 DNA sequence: TGTGCCATCAGTGAGTCGGCAGGGGGCCACTATGGCTACACCTTC.